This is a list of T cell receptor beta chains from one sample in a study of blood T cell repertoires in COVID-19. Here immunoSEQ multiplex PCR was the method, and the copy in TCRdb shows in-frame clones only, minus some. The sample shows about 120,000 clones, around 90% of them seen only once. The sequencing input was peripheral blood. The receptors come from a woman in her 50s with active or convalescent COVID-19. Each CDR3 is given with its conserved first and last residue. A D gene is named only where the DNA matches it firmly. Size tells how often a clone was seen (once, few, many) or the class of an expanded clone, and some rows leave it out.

CDR3 DNA: TGTGCCAGCAGCCGAGTCGGCAGGGGCCAAGAGACCCAGTACTTC; CDR3 protein: CASSRVGRGQETQYF; clone size: .; V gene: TRBV7-3; D gene: .; J gene: TRBJ2-5
CDR3 DNA: TGTGCCAGCAGCCTTAGCGGGAGAACTGGAGAGACCCAGTACTTC; CDR3 protein: CASSLSGRTGETQYF; clone size: .; V gene: TRBV9; D gene: TRBD2; J gene: TRBJ2-5
CDR3 DNA: TGTGCCAGCAGCTTAGGAGCGGGAGATTCTTGGGAGCAGTACTTC; CDR3 protein: CASSLGAGDSWEQYF; clone size: .; V gene: TRBV7-8; D gene: TRBD2; J gene: TRBJ2-7
CDR3 DNA: TGTGCCAGCAGCCAAGGCAGGGTCAATCAGCCCCAGCATTTT; CDR3 protein: CASSQGRVNQPQHF; clone size: .; V gene: TRBV3-1/TRBV3-2; D gene: .; J gene: TRBJ1-5
CDR3 DNA: TGTGCCACCAGCAGAGCTGGCGGGCCCTACAATGAGCAGTTCTTC; CDR3 protein: CATSRAGGPYNEQFF; clone size: few; V gene: TRBV15; D gene: .; J gene: TRBJ2-1
CDR3 DNA: TGCGCCAGCAGCCCTTTAGCGGGCTATGAGCAGTTCTTC; CDR3 protein: CASSPLAGYEQFF; clone size: few; V gene: TRBV4-1; D gene: TRBD2; J gene: TRBJ2-1
CDR3 DNA: TGCGCCAGCAGCTTGGACAGGGCTAACTATGGCTACACCTTC; CDR3 protein: CASSLDRANYGYTF; clone size: few; V gene: TRBV5-1; D gene: .; J gene: TRBJ1-2
CDR3 DNA: TGTGCCAGCCACGGGGGACAGACTCGAGGTTCACCCCTCCACTTT; CDR3 protein: CASHGGQTRGSPLHF; clone size: .; V gene: TRBV28; D gene: TRBD1; J gene: TRBJ1-6
CDR3 DNA: TGTGCCAGCAGCGTCGACAGGGGAGGCGAAAAACTGTTTTTT; CDR3 protein: CASSVDRGGEKLFF; clone size: .; V gene: TRBV9; D gene: TRBD1; J gene: TRBJ1-4
CDR3 DNA: TGCGCCAGCAGCCACCCTACCGGACAGGGGGGTTCCTACGAGCAGTACTTC; CDR3 protein: CASSHPTGQGGSYEQYF; clone size: .; V gene: TRBV4-1; D gene: TRBD1; J gene: TRBJ2-7
CDR3 DNA: TGCGCCAGCAGCTCGACAGGTACAAATTCACCCCTCCACTTT; CDR3 protein: CASSSTGTNSPLHF; clone size: few; V gene: TRBV5-1; D gene: .; J gene: TRBJ1-6
CDR3 DNA: TGTGCCAGCAGCACCCGAACAGGGGTCGGTGGAAACACCATATATTTT; CDR3 protein: CASSTRTGVGGNTIYF; clone size: .; V gene: TRBV9; D gene: TRBD1; J gene: TRBJ1-3
CDR3 DNA: TGTGCCATCAGTGAGGGAGGACAGGGGGGCTACGAGCAGTACTTC; CDR3 protein: CAISEGGQGGYEQYF; clone size: .; V gene: TRBV10-3; D gene: TRBD1; J gene: TRBJ2-7
CDR3 DNA: TGTGCCAGTAGTAGGGACAGGGCGGTCAATGAGCAGTTCTTC; CDR3 protein: CASSRDRAVNEQFF; clone size: .; V gene: TRBV19; D gene: TRBD1; J gene: TRBJ2-1
CDR3 DNA: TGTGCCAGCAGCTTAGGAGGGACAGGGGTTAGAACTGAAGCTTTCTTT; CDR3 protein: CASSLGGTGVRTEAFF; clone size: many; V gene: TRBV7-3; D gene: TRBD1; J gene: TRBJ1-1
CDR3 DNA: TGTGCCAGCAGCCAAGATCCGTTAGCGGGCGAGCAGTACTTC; CDR3 protein: CASSQDPLAGEQYF; clone size: .; V gene: TRBV14; D gene: TRBD2; J gene: TRBJ2-7
CDR3 DNA: TGTGCCAGCAGCCTCACAGATACGCAGTATTTT; CDR3 protein: CASSLTDTQYF; clone size: .; V gene: TRBV27; D gene: .; J gene: TRBJ2-3
CDR3 DNA: TGTGCCAGCACCCCTCGGGGGGCCCTCTACAATGAGCAGTTCTTC; CDR3 protein: CASTPRGALYNEQFF; clone size: .; V gene: TRBV3-1/TRBV3-2; D gene: .; J gene: TRBJ2-1
CDR3 DNA: TGTGCCAGCAGTGAAGGGTCGCTAGCGGGACTCATCACCGGGGAGCTGTTTTTT; CDR3 protein: CASSEGSLAGLITGELFF; clone size: .; V gene: TRBV6-1; D gene: TRBD2; J gene: TRBJ2-2
CDR3 DNA: TGTGCCAGTAGTATTCCGGGCAGATGGAATAGCGGAGTGAAAGAGACCCAGTACTTC; CDR3 protein: CASSIPGRWNSGVKETQYF; clone size: .; V gene: TRBV19; D gene: .; J gene: TRBJ2-5
CDR3 DNA: TGTGCCAGCAGAACAGGGCCATCCTACAATGAGCAGTTCTTC; CDR3 protein: CASRTGPSYNEQFF; clone size: .; V gene: TRBV6-5; D gene: .; J gene: TRBJ2-1
CDR3 DNA: TGTGCCAGCTGTCGGACAGGGGGCCCGAGGTCAAGCAATCAGCCCCAGCATTTT; CDR3 protein: CASCRTGGPRSSNQPQHF; clone size: .; V gene: TRBV27; D gene: TRBD1; J gene: TRBJ1-5
CDR3 DNA: TGTGCCAGCAGTTTTACCGAGGGTGAGCAGTTCTTC; CDR3 protein: CASSFTEGEQFF; clone size: .; V gene: TRBV6-6; D gene: .; J gene: TRBJ2-1
CDR3 DNA: TGCAGCGGGGGGCAGGGGGCGGAGACCCAGTACTTC; CDR3 protein: CSGGQGAETQYF; clone size: .; V gene: TRBV29-1; D gene: TRBD1; J gene: TRBJ2-5
CDR3 DNA: TGTGCCAGCAGTTACGGTGGCGGAAACACTGAAGCTTTCTTT; CDR3 protein: CASSYGGGNTEAFF; clone size: .; V gene: TRBV6-6; D gene: .; J gene: TRBJ1-1
CDR3 DNA: TGTGCCAGCAGCCAGGCTTATGGTCAGAGGATCTACAATGAGCAGTTCTTC; CDR3 protein: CASSQAYGQRIYNEQFF; clone size: once; V gene: TRBV14; D gene: .; J gene: TRBJ2-1
CDR3 DNA: TGTGCCAGCAGTTTGGAGACAGATACGCAGTATTTT; CDR3 protein: CASSLETDTQYF; clone size: .; V gene: TRBV12-3/TRBV12-4; D gene: .; J gene: TRBJ2-3
CDR3 DNA: TGTGCCAGCAGCTTACCAGCGGGACCTACGGCAGATACGCAGTATTTT; CDR3 protein: CASSLPAGPTADTQYF; clone size: .; V gene: TRBV9; D gene: TRBD2; J gene: TRBJ2-3
CDR3 DNA: TGTGCCAGCAGCGCTCAGTCTGGTGACGAGCAGTACTTC; CDR3 protein: CASSAQSGDEQYF; clone size: .; V gene: TRBV5-4; D gene: .; J gene: TRBJ2-7
CDR3 DNA: TGTGCCATCAGTTCCCTAGCGGGAGTGAGTGAGCAGTTCTTC; CDR3 protein: CAISSLAGVSEQFF; clone size: .; V gene: TRBV10-3; D gene: TRBD2; J gene: TRBJ2-1
CDR3 DNA: TGTGCCAGCAGCTTGGTCGGGACATCCTCCCGGGAGCAGTACTTC; CDR3 protein: CASSLVGTSSREQYF; clone size: .; V gene: TRBV5-4; D gene: .; J gene: TRBJ2-7
CDR3 DNA: TGTGCCTACACAGCCTCTGGAAACACCATATATTTT; CDR3 protein: CAYTASGNTIYF; clone size: once; V gene: TRBV30; D gene: .; J gene: TRBJ1-3
CDR3 DNA: TGTGCCAGCATCGAGGCGGGAGGCAATGAGCAGTTCTTC; CDR3 protein: CASIEAGGNEQFF; clone size: .; V gene: TRBV28; D gene: TRBD2; J gene: TRBJ2-1